This TCR beta chain was captured in a study of cytomegalovirus exposure and HLA in healthy donors. The germline V gene encodes CDR1 LGHNA and CDR2 YSLEER. J gave up 6 bases and V 1 base, and 9 bases lay outside the gene matches. This CDR3 region has 16 residues. Use of 60 Vbeta and 13 Jbeta primers characterized the PCR. Using immunoSEQ multiplex PCR, the repertoire was profiled, and TCRdb retains in-frame clones only, with some absent. The sample consists of about 140,000 clones, 78% of them appearing once. The clonotype was recovered from a male donor in good health and CMV-seronegative. V is TRBV4-3 and J is TRBJ2-3; 8 nucleotides align to TRBD2. Sequenced sample: PBMCs. CDR3 in DNA: TGCGCCAGCAGCCAAGTCCTGCGGGGGGCTCGGGATACGCAGTATTTT. Amino acid sequence: CASSQVLRGARDTQYF.